This T cell receptor (beta chain) was obtained from a study of tumor and adjacent non-tumor tissue in lung cancer. From germline, CDR1 is MNHNS and CDR2 SASEGT. The CDR3 consists of 14 residues. No cell sorting was done before RNA was extracted from the tissue. Comments on this clonotype: The junction and the germline gene differ at one end; a read error may be behind it.

A modified ARM-PCR protocol with three rounds of nested PCR amplified TCRbeta. MiXCR, applied by TCRdb to the multiplex PCR reads, yields one record per CDR3 protein. The table includes tens of thousands of distinct CDR3 sequences, 72% detected once. The material sequenced was lung tumor tissue. The chain is built from TRBV6-1 and TRBJ2-7, with TRBD2 identical over 7 bases. This receptor was obtained from a woman aged 40 to 50 with non-small cell lung cancer. CDR3 sequence (DNA): TGTGACAGCTCTCTAGCGGACAACTCCTACGAGCAGTACTTC. This translates into CDSSLADNSYEQYF.